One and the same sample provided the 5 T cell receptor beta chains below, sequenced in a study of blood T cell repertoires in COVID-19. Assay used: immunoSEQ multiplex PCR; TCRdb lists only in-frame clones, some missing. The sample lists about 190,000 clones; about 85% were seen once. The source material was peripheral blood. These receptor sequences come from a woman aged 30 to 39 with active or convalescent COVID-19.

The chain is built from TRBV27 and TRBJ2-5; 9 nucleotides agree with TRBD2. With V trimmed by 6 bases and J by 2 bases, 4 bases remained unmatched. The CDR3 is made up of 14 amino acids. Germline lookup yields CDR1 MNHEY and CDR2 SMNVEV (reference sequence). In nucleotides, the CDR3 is TGTGCCAGCAGGCAAGCGGGAGGTCAAGAGACCCAGTACTTC. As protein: CASRQAGGQETQYF.

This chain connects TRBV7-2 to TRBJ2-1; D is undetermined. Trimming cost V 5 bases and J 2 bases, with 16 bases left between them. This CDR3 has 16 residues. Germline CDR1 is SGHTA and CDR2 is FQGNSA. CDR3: CASSPPRLTAYNEQFF. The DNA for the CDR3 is TGTGCCAGCAGCCCCCCCCGGCTAACAGCCTACAATGAGCAGTTCTTC.

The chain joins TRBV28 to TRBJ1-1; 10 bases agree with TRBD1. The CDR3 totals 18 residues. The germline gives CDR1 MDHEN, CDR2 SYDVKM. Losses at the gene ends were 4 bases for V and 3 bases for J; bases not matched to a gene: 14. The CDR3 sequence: CASSSLDRGVLVYTEAFF. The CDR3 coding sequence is TGTGCCAGCAGTTCTCTGGACAGGGGGGTTCTGGTGTACACTGAAGCTTTCTTT. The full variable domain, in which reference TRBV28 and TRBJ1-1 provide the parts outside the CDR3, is DVKVTQSSRYLVKRTGEKVFLECVQDMDHENMFWYRQDPGLGLRLIYFSYDVKMKEKGDIPEGYSVSREKKERFSLILESASTNQTSMYLCASSSLDRGVLVYTEAFFGQGTRLTVV.

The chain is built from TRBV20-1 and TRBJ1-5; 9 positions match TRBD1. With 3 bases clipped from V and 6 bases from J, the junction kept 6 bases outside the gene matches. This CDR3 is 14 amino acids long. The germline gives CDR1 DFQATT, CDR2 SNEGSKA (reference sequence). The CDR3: CSASPQGAFQPQHF. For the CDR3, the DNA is TGCAGTGCTAGTCCACAGGGGGCGTTTCAGCCCCAGCATTTT.

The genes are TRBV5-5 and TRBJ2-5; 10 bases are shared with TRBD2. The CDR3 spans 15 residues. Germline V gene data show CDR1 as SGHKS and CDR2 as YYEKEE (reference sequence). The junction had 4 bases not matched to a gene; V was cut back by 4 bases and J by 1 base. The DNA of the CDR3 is TGTGCCAGCAGCAGGCGGACTAGCGGCCAAGAGACCCAGTACTTC. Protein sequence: CASSRRTSGQETQYF.